The 28 T cell receptor beta chains below come from one sample, sequenced in a study of blood T cells in healthy people across ages. PCR was performed a second time for about 7 to 11 cycles using a sample-barcoded 5' primer and a J-beta primer mix. TCRdb redid the calling of the 5' RACE reads with MiXCR, one entry per CDR3 protein. The table lists approximately 810,000 distinct CDR3 sequences, about 30% of them singletons. Input material: blood. The receptor source for this set is a woman of 80 years or more in good health.

CDR3 nucleotide sequence: TGTGCCAGCAGCCTCTACCTGGAGGGTGGGCAGTTCTTC. It is translated as CASSLYLEGGQFF. The V gene is TRBV7-2, the J gene TRBJ2-1; D is possibly TRBD2 (6 bases). The V and J ends lost 5 bases and 12 bases respectively, with 17 bases between them. Germline CDR1 and CDR2: SGHTA and FQGNSA. The CDR3 is 13 amino acids.

This clonotype was seen more than once but under ten times. The rearrangement uses TRBV19 and TRBJ2-2; D is possibly TRBD1 or TRBD2 (5 bases each). Germline CDR1 and CDR2: LNHDA and SQIVND (reference sequence). The CDR3 covers 15 residues. The V gene lost 6 bases and the J gene lost 0 bases, with 11 bases spanning the gap. CDR3 sequence: CASRGTDANTGELFF. CDR3 bases: TGTGCCAGTAGGGGGACGGACGCGAACACCGGGGAGCTGTTTTTT.

This clonotype was counted a few times. The V gene is TRBV7-2, the J gene TRBJ1-6; possibly TRBD1 for D (5 bases). Trimming left V 3 bases short and J 5 bases short, with 8 bases between. Germline V gene sequence: CDR1 SGHTA, CDR2 FQGNSA. CDR3 length: 14 residues. The CDR3 DNA sequence: TGTGCCAGCAGCTTGACAGCCCATAATTCACCCCTCCACTTT. The encoded protein is CASSLTAHNSPLHF.

In this sample, this clonotype turned up a few times. This may come from a read error, since a much larger clone is one base off. The V and J genes are TRBV5-1 and TRBJ1-1; D call uncertain. This CDR3 spans 14 amino acids. Trimming cost V 3 bases and J 0 bases, with 9 bases left between them. Germline V gene lookup returns CDR1 SGHRS and CDR2 YFSETQ. The CDR3 here is CASSWGGMNTEAFF. In nucleotides, the CDR3 is TGCGCCAGCAGCTGGGGAGGGATGAACACTGAAGCTTTCTTT.

This clonotype has at least ten counts. V gene TRBV29-1 combines with J gene TRBJ2-4, with D possibly being TRBD1 (5 bases). V was cut by 4 bases and J by 3 bases, with 13 bases left in between. Germline CDR1 reads SQVTM; CDR2 reads ANQGSEA. This CDR3 spans 14 amino acids. The CDR3 region is CSVAPGSDKNIQYF. The CDR3, as DNA: TGCAGCGTTGCCCCAGGGTCGGACAAAAACATTCAGTACTTC.

Concerning this clonotype itself: With a much larger clone just one base away, this may be a read error. The V call is TRBV2, the J call TRBJ2-5; 10 bases agree with TRBD2. This CDR3 comprises 12 residues. CDR1 and CDR2 from the germline V gene are SNHLY and FYNNEI. Trimming cost V 7 bases and J 11 bases; bases outside gene matches: 7. This chain's CDR3 is CASIAGGDEQYF. CDR3 sequence (DNA): TGTGCCAGCATAGCGGGGGGAGATGAGCAGTACTTC.

The chain combines TRBV6-2 or TRBV6-3 with TRBJ2-7, with D possibly called TRBD1 or TRBD2 (5 bases each). Trimming took 3 bases from V and 12 from J, leaving 24 bases between them. CDR1 and CDR2 (germline): MNHEY, SVGEGT. CDR3 length: 15 residues. CDR3 protein: CASSYAGTSKETRYF. DNA for the CDR3: TGTGCCAGCAGTTATGCCGGGACGAGTAAAGAGACCCGGTACTTC.

The genes are TRBV12-3 or TRBV12-4 and TRBJ2-1; 11 positions match TRBD2. The CDR3 has 14 amino acids. The J segment lost 9 bases and the V segment lost 7 bases, leaving 8 bases of the junction unmatched. The CDR3 sequence: CASIISGGAFEQFF. In DNA, the CDR3 is TGTGCCAGCATCATTAGCGGGGGGGCGTTTGAGCAGTTCTTC.

There are many counts of this clonotype. The gene calls are TRBV3-1 and TRBJ2-7; no reliable D call. Germline loops: CDR1 LGHDT, CDR2 YNNKEL (reference sequence). The CDR3 is 15 amino acids. Deletions cut 1 base from V and 9 bases from J, with 19 bases between. The DNA for the CDR3 is TGTGCCAGCAGCCAAGGGCTGTATGACAACAGACGGCAGTACTTC. Its translation is CASSQGLYDNRRQYF.

This clonotype has only a few counts. This chain uses TRBV6-2 or TRBV6-3 with TRBJ1-2; 9 bases map to TRBD1. CDR3 size: 14 residues. Germline V gene sequence: CDR1 MNHEY, CDR2 SVGEGT. With 5 bases clipped from V and 4 bases from J, the junction kept 5 bases outside the gene matches. This CDR3 reads CASSRTGVTYGYTF. In nucleotides, the CDR3 is TGTGCCAGCAGTCGGACAGGGGTGACCTATGGCTACACCTTC.

As concerns this clonotype: An end of the junction does not agree with germline; a read error may underlie this. V usage is TRBV7-6 and J usage is TRBJ2-1; D gene uncertain. Germline CDR1 is SGHVS and CDR2 is FNYEAQ. CDR3 size: 14 residues. The CDR3 region has the DNA TGTGCCAGCAGCCCGCCACTTGCCTACAATGCGCAGTTCTTC. Its protein product is CASSPPLAYNAQFF.

The sample holds many counts of this clonotype. The V and J genes are TRBV7-9 and TRBJ2-3, with D maybe TRBD1 (5 bases). The V and J ends lost 4 bases and 0 bases respectively, with 11 bases between them. The germline CDR1 and CDR2 sequences are SEHNR and FQNEAQ (reference sequence). The CDR3 is made up of 15 amino acids. CDR3 nucleotide sequence: TGTGCCAGCAGCTCAACAGGACCTAGCACAGATACGCAGTATTTT. Encoded protein: CASSSTGPSTDTQYF.

In this sample, this clonotype turned up many times. This sequence joins TRBV15 and TRBJ1-6; the D is unclear. The CDR3 has 15 amino acids. With 0 bases removed from V and 7 bases from J, the gap between germline ends came to 10 bases. Germline V gene data show CDR1 as LNHNV and CDR2 as YYDKDF (reference sequence). Here the CDR3 reads CATSRDKTYNSPLHF. The CDR3, as DNA: TGTGCCACCAGCAGAGATAAAACATACAATTCACCCCTCCACTTT. Filled out from reference TRBV15 and TRBJ1-6, the complete variable domain reads DAMVIQNPRYQVTQFGKPVTLSCSQTLNHNVMYWYQQKSSQAPKLLFHYYDKDFNNEADTPDNFQSRRPNTSFCFLDIRSPGLGDTAMYLCATSRDKTYNSPLHFGNGTRLTVT.

The table lists this clonotype with many counts. The chain couples TRBV12-3 or TRBV12-4 to TRBJ1-2; D remains ambiguous. Deletions cut 0 bases from V and 7 bases from J, with 9 bases between. The CDR3 sequence is 13 residues long. The CDR3 is CASSLAPDGGYTF. The DNA for the CDR3 is TGTGCCAGCAGTTTAGCGCCCGACGGTGGCTACACCTTC.

Note on this clonotype: A much more abundant neighbour one base away suggests this may be a read error. The V gene is TRBV18, the J gene TRBJ2-5; 11 bases fit TRBD2. The CDR3 extends over 17 amino acids. V gave up 0 bases and J gave up 11 bases; unmatched junction bases: 14. CDR1 and CDR2 from the germline V gene are KGHSH and LQKENI. The CDR3 sequence is CASSPPGIAGGHNEQYF. CDR3 nucleotide sequence: TGTGCCAGCTCACCACCGGGGATAGCGGGGGGGCACAATGAGCAGTACTTC.

The chain couples TRBV7-9 to TRBJ1-5; no clear D. The CDR3 has 13 residues. From germline, CDR1 is SEHNR and CDR2 FQNEAQ (reference sequence). V was trimmed by 5 bases and J by 5 bases, leaving 10 bases between them. CDR3 coding DNA: TGTGCCAGCAGCACTGGGAGTTATCAGCCCCAGCATTTT. Protein: CASSTGSYQPQHF.

This clonotype has a single count. The chain combines TRBV5-1 with TRBJ1-2; 7 positions agree with TRBD1. This CDR3 comprises 15 residues. Trimming cost V 0 bases and J 5 bases; bases outside gene matches: 7. In germline, CDR1 is SGHRS, CDR2 YFSETQ. The CDR3 protein is CASSLGWDSLYGYTF. For the CDR3, the DNA is TGCGCCAGCAGCTTGGGATGGGACAGTCTATATGGCTACACCTTC. The full variable domain, completed using reference TRBV5-1 and TRBJ1-2, is KAGVTQTPRYLIKTRGQQVTLSCSPISGHRSVSWYQQTPGQGLQFLFEYFSETQRNKGNFPGRFSGRQFSNSRSEMNVSTLELGDSALYLCASSLGWDSLYGYTFGSGTRLTVV.

CDR3 region: CASSADYSYNEQYF. CDR3 DNA sequence: TGTGCCAGCAGCGCTGACTACTCCTACAATGAGCAGTACTTC. V and J are TRBV7-2 and TRBJ2-1; maybe TRBD2 (5 bases). The last part of the DNA fits TRBJ2-7 better; the J call may be wrong. The CDR3 contains 14 residues. Germline assignment: CDR1 SGHTA and CDR2 FQGNSA.

As concerns this clonotype: Germline and junction disagree at one end, which may indicate a read error. The chain is built from TRBV5-1 and TRBJ2-6; 11 bases are shared with TRBD1. The CDR3 has 18 residues. Germline loops: CDR1 SGHRS, CDR2 YFSETQ. The CDR3, as DNA: TGCGCCAGCAGCGACCTCGGACAGGGGGCTTCTGGGGCCAACGTCCGGACTTTC. It encodes CASSDLGQGASGANVRTF.

This clonotype came up many times. J is TRBJ1-6 and V is TRBV3-1, with a weak D call TRBD1 (5 bases). The germline gives CDR1 LGHDT, CDR2 YNNKEL (reference sequence). With 3 bases removed from V and 12 bases from J, the gap between germline ends came to 12 bases. The CDR3 sequence is 13 residues long. The CDR3 loop reads CASSHRVDGPLHF. The CDR3 nucleotides read TGTGCCAGCAGCCACAGGGTTGACGGACCCCTCCACTTT.

The chain combines TRBV6-5 with TRBJ2-7; D remains ambiguous. The V gene lost 2 bases and the J gene lost 1 base, with 6 bases spanning the gap. In germline, CDR1 is MNHEY, CDR2 SVGAGI. CDR3 length: 13 residues. CDR3 amino acids: CASSYRESYEQYF. In DNA, the CDR3 is TGTGCCAGCAGTTACAGGGAATCCTACGAGCAGTACTTC.

Regarding this clonotype: This may be a read error, as it is one base from a much larger clone. The chain recombines TRBV7-2 with TRBJ1-1; the D gene is possibly TRBD1 (5 bases). Germline-derived CDR1 and CDR2 are SGHTA and FQGNSA. The length of the CDR3 is 12 residues. Trimming left V 3 bases short and J 6 bases short, with 8 bases between. This CDR3 reads CASSFRESEAFF. The CDR3, as DNA: TGTGCCAGCAGCTTCAGGGAGTCTGAAGCTTTCTTT.

As concerns this clonotype: This clone may be a read error of a much larger clone one base away. The V gene is TRBV6-5, the J gene TRBJ2-7; TRBD1 matches 10 bases. The V gene's germline CDR1 is MNHEY and CDR2 SVGAGI. After removal of 0 bases from V and 4 bases from J, the junction contained 9 bases not matched to a gene. The CDR3 loop spans 17 amino acids. This CDR3 is CASSYSGRRTGGYEQYF. CDR3 coding DNA: TGTGCCAGCAGTTACTCGGGACGAAGGACAGGGGGTTACGAGCAGTACTTC.

This clonotype came up many times. The CDR3 region is CSAVWTGANTEAFF. DNA of the CDR3: TGCAGCGCTGTGTGGACAGGGGCTAACACTGAAGCTTTCTTT. J is TRBJ1-1 and V is TRBV29-1; 9 nucleotides align to TRBD1. CDR3 length equals 14 residues. V lost 7 bases and J lost 2; bases outside the gene matches: 8. CDR1 and CDR2 from the germline V gene are SQVTM and ANQGSEA.

V gene TRBV20-1 combines with J gene TRBJ2-4, with 13 bases matching TRBD2. This CDR3 spans 13 amino acids. V was clipped by 6 bases and J by 12 bases; unmatched bases: 8. CDR1 is DFQATT and CDR2 is SNEGSKA in the germline V gene (reference sequence). The CDR3 DNA reads as TGCAGTGCGATCCCGACTAGCGGGAGGTCTCAGTACTTC. Encoded protein: CSAIPTSGRSQYF.

This clonotype was recorded many times. The J gene is TRBJ2-1, the V gene TRBV4-1; 10 positions match TRBD1. The CDR3 covers 15 residues. In germline, CDR1 is MGHRA, CDR2 YSYEKL. Trimming cost V 2 bases and J 7 bases; bases outside gene matches: 5. CDR3 residues: CASSQPGQGRNEQFF. The CDR3 coding sequence is TGCGCCAGCAGCCAACCGGGACAGGGGCGGAATGAGCAGTTCTTC.

The rearrangement links TRBV25-1 to TRBJ1-4; maybe TRBD1 (5 bases). The germline CDR1 and CDR2 sequences are MGHDK and SYGVNS. V gave up 2 bases and J gave up 6 bases, with 16 bases separating them. This CDR3 has 16 amino acids. The CDR3 spells CASSEPTGVMDEKLFF. CDR3 sequence (DNA): TGTGCCAGCAGTGAACCCACGGGGGTTATGGATGAAAAACTGTTTTTT.

This clonotype was found many times. J is TRBJ2-3 and V is TRBV20-1; D not resolved. In germline, CDR1 is DFQATT, CDR2 SNEGSKA (reference sequence). CDR3 length equals 16 residues. Deletions cut 5 bases from V and 5 bases from J, with 23 bases between. CDR3 in amino acids: CSAFPYSSSSRDTQYF. CDR3 sequence (DNA): TGCAGTGCTTTCCCTTATTCTTCCTCATCCAGAGATACGCAGTATTTT.